This TCR beta chain was profiled in a study of CD8+ T cells in alopecia areata. Findings and caveats of the study: TCR sharing was clearer in mice than between patients, perhaps partly owing to patient HLA diversity. Clonality in lesional scalp, especially alopecia totalis/universalis, exceeded that of normal scalp.

In the case of this clone: What it recognizes is unknown.

Sequencing relied on a cDNA template that was reverse transcribed from extracted RNA. The table came from immunoSEQ multiplex PCR; TCRdb's copy has only in-frame clones and leaves some out. Here the sample spans roughly 200,000 clones, roughly 60% being singletons. The specimen comprised CD4+ T cells sorted from blood, sampled at week 0. The TCR was taken from a human donor with alopecia areata.

CDR3 amino acids: CASSWAQSGITGELFF. In DNA form, the CDR3 reads TGTGCCAGCAGCTGGGCCCAGAGCGGGATAACCGGGGAGCTGTTTTTT. The rearrangement joins TRBV5-6 to TRBJ2-2, with 7 bases aligning to TRBD2. The germline V gene has CDR1 SGHDT and CDR2 YYEEEE. CDR3 length: 16 residues. V trimming: 3 bases; J trimming: 5 bases; junction bases outside the gene matches: 10.